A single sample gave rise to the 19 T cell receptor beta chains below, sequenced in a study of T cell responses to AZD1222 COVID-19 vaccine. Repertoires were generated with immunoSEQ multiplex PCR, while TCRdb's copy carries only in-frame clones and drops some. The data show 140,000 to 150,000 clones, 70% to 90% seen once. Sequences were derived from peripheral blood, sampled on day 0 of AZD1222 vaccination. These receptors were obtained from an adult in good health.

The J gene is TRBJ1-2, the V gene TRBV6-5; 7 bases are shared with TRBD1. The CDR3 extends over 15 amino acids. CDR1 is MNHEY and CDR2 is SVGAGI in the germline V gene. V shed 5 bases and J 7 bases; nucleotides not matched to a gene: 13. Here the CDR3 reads CASSTPRQGEFGYTF. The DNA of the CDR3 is TGTGCCAGCAGTACACCCCGACAGGGTGAATTTGGCTACACCTTC.

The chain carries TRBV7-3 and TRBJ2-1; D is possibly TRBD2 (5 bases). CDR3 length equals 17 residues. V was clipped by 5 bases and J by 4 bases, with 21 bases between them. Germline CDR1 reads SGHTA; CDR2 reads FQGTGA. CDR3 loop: CASSPPNRRVGYNEQFF. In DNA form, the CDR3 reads TGTGCCAGCAGCCCCCCCAACCGGCGGGTGGGGTACAATGAGCAGTTCTTC.

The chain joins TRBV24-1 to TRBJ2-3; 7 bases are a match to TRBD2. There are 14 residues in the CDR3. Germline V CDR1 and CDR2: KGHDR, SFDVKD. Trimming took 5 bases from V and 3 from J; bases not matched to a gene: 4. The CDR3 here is CATSAREGTDTQYF. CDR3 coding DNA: TGTGCCACCAGTGCGAGGGAGGGAACAGATACGCAGTATTTT.

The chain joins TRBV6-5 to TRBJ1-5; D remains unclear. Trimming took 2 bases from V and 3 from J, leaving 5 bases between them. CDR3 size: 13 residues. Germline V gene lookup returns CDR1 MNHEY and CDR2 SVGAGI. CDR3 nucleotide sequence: TGTGCCAGCAGTTACGGTAACAATCAGCCCCAGCATTTT. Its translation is CASSYGNNQPQHF.

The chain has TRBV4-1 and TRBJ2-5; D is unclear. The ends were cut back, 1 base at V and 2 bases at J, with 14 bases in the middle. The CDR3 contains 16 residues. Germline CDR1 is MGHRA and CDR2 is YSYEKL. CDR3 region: CASSQGAGLTQETQYF. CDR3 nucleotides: TGCGCCAGCAGCCAAGGAGCAGGCCTTACTCAAGAGACCCAGTACTTC.

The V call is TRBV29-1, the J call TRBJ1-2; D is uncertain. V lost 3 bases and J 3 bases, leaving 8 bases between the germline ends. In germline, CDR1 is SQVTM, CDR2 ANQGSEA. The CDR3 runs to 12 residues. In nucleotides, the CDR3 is TGCAGCGTTGAGAACAGCTACTATGGCTACACCTTC. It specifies CSVENSYYGYTF.

CDR3 amino acids: CASSYSRTGTTTQHF. CDR3 nucleotide sequence: TGTGCCAGCAGTTACTCGAGGACAGGGACAACGACCCAGCATTTT. The V call is TRBV6-5, the J call TRBJ1-5; TRBD1 agrees at 8 bases. V shed 0 bases, J shed 11 bases, and the junction held 9 bases outside the gene matches. Germline V CDR1 and CDR2: MNHEY, SVGAGI. The CDR3 totals 15 residues.

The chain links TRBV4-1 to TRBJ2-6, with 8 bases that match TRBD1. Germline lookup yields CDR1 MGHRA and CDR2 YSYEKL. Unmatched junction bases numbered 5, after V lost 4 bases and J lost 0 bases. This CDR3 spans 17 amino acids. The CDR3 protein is CASSPGGTPSGANVLTF. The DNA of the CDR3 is TGCGCCAGCAGCCCAGGGGGCACTCCCTCTGGGGCCAACGTCCTGACTTTC.

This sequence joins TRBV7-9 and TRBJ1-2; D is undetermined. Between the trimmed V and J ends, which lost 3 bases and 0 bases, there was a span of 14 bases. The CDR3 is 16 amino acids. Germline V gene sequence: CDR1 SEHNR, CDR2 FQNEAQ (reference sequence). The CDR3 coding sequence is TGTGCCAGCAGCTTCATGATGACGGAAGCTAACTATGGCTACACCTTC. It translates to CASSFMMTEANYGYTF.

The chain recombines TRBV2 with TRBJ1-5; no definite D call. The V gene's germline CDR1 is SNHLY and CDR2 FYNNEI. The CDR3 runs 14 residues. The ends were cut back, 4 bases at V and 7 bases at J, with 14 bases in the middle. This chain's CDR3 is CASSVGIGLQPQHF. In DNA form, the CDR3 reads TGTGCCAGCAGTGTAGGGATCGGATTGCAGCCCCAGCATTTT.

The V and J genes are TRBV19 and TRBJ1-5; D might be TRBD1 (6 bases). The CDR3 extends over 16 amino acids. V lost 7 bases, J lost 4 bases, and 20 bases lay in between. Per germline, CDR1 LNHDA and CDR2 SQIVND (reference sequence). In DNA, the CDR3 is TGTGCCAGTACCCAACCGCGGGGGCTGGAGAATCAGCCCCAGCATTTT. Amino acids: CASTQPRGLENQPQHF.

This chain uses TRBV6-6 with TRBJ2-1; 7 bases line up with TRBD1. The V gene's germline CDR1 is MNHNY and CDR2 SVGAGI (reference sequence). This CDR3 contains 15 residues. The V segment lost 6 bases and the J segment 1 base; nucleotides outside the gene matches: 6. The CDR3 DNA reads TGTGCCAGCAGCCCTCGACAGGGATCCTACAATGAGCAGTTCTTC. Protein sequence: CASSPRQGSYNEQFF.

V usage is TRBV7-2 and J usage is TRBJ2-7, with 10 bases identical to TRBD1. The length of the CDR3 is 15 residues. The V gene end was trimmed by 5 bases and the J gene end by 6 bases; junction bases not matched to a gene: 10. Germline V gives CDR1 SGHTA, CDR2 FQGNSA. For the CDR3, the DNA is TGTGCCAGCAGCGCACCGGGACAGGGGTTCCTCGAGCAGTACTTC. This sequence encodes CASSAPGQGFLEQYF.

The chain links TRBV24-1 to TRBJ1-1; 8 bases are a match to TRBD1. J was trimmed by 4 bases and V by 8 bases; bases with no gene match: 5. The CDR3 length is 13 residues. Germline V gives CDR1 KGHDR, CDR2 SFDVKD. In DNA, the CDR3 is TGTGCCACCAAAGGACAGGGCGGCACTGAAGCTTTCTTT. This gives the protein CATKGQGGTEAFF.

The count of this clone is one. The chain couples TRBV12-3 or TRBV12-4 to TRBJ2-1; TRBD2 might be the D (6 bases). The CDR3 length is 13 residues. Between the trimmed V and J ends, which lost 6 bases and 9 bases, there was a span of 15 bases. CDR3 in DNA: TGTGCCAGCAGATTCGGGGGAGAGGGTGAGCAGTTCTTC. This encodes CASRFGGEGEQFF.

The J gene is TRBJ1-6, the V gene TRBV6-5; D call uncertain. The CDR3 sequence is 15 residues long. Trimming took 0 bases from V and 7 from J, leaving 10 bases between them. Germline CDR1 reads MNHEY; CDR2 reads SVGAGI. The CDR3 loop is CASSYSKGLNSPLHF. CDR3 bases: TGTGCCAGCAGTTACTCGAAAGGGTTGAATTCACCCCTCCACTTT.

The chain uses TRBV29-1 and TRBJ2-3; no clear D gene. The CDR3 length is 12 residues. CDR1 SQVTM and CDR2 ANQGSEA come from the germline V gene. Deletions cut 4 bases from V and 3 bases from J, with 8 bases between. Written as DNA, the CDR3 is TGCAGCGTTGCTCTGGGGACAGATACGCAGTATTTT. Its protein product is CSVALGTDTQYF.

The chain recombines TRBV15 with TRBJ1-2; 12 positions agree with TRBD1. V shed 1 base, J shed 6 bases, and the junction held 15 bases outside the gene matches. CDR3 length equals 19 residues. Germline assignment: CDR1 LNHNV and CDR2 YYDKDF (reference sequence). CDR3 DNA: TGTGCCACCAGCAGAGGCCCGGGACAGGGGGCGAATGGAGTGAATGGCTACACCTTC. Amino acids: CATSRGPGQGANGVNGYTF.

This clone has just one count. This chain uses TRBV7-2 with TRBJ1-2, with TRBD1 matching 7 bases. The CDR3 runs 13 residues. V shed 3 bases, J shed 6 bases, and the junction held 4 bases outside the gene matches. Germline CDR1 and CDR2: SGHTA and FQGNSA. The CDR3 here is CASSFDRVDGYTF. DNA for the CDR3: TGTGCCAGCAGCTTTGACAGGGTCGATGGCTACACCTTC.